The rows below give T cell receptor beta chains drawn from one sample of a study of radiation and T cells in renal cell carcinoma. The table came from immunoSEQ multiplex PCR; TCRdb's copy has only in-frame clones and leaves some out. The table shows about 91,000 clones, with approximately 83% occurring only once. The sequenced sample was blood, obtained from a patient whose treatment included radiotherapy and nephrectomy. These receptors were taken from a man in his sixties with renal cell carcinoma. Each CDR3 is given with its conserved first and last residue. The D gene is left open where the match is weak. Expanded clones get a size class; other rows say once, few or many, or leave the size out.

j_call,v_call,clone_size,d_call,cdr3_aa,cdr3_nt
TRBJ2-7,TRBV7-9,NA,NA,CASSLSGNPYEQYF,TGTGCCAGCAGCCTCTCCGGGAACCCGTACGAGCAGTACTTC
TRBJ2-3,TRBV19,NA,TRBD2,CASSSGSYFSADTQYF,TGTGCCAGTAGTAGCGGGAGCTATTTTTCTGCAGATACGCAGTATTTT
TRBJ2-7,TRBV2,NA,TRBD2,CAGATTSGIEQYF,TGTGCCGGGGCCACGACTAGCGGGATCGAGCAGTACTTC
TRBJ2-2,TRBV4-1,NA,NA,CASSQGLGDTGELFF,TGCGCCAGCAGCCAAGGGCTAGGGGACACCGGGGAGCTGTTTTTT
TRBJ2-2,TRBV9,NA,NA,CASSVTTQASGELFF,TGTGCCAGCAGCGTTACCACCCAGGCCTCCGGGGAGCTGTTTTTT
TRBJ2-2,TRBV6-4,NA,TRBD2,CASRLAGGTGELFF,TGTGCCAGCAGACTAGCGGGAGGCACCGGGGAGCTGTTTTTT
TRBJ1-2,TRBV15,NA,TRBD1,CATSRAGQGVNGYTF,TGTGCCACCAGCAGAGCGGGACAGGGGGTTAATGGCTACACCTTC
TRBJ2-7,TRBV5-4,NA,TRBD1,CASSFGTGDYEQYF,TGTGCCAGCAGCTTTGGGACAGGGGATTACGAGCAGTACTTC
TRBJ2-5,TRBV5-1,NA,NA,CASSLGGGETQYF,TGCGCCAGCAGCTTGGGAGGGGGAGAGACCCAGTACTTC
TRBJ2-7,TRBV19,NA,TRBD1,CASSIGTGSYEQYF,TGTGCCAGTAGTATTGGGACAGGGAGCTACGAGCAGTACTTC
TRBJ2-7,TRBV7-2,NA,NA,CASSLRAGNYEQYF,TGTGCCAGCAGCTTAAGGGCAGGCAACTACGAGCAGTACTTC
TRBJ1-1,TRBV10-3,NA,TRBD1,CAIGGTGNKNTEAFF,TGTGCCATCGGGGGGACAGGGAACAAGAACACTGAAGCTTTCTTT
TRBJ1-4,TRBV5-4,NA,NA,CASSGQFEKLFF,TGTGCCAGCAGCGGACAGTTCGAAAAACTGTTTTTT
TRBJ1-5,TRBV10-3,NA,NA,CAISQNRDQRGQPQHF,TGTGCCATCAGTCAGAACAGGGACCAGAGAGGTCAGCCCCAGCATTTT
TRBJ1-4,TRBV5-1,NA,NA,CASSLGRRGEKLFF,TGCGCCAGCAGCTTAGGTCGACGGGGAGAAAAACTGTTTTTT
TRBJ1-2,TRBV19,NA,TRBD1,CASRQGNNYGYTF,TGTGCCAGTAGACAGGGGAACAACTATGGCTACACCTTC
TRBJ2-3,TRBV7-2,NA,NA,CASSLDTTSTDTQYF,TGTGCCAGCAGCTTGGACACCACTAGCACAGATACGCAGTATTTT
TRBJ2-3,TRBV11-2,NA,NA,CASSLGAGTTQYF,TGTGCCAGCAGCTTAGGGGCGGGGACTACGCAGTATTTT
TRBJ1-2,TRBV5-1,NA,TRBD1,CASSLPEGQGASGYTF,TGCGCCAGCAGCTTGCCCGAGGGACAGGGGGCCTCTGGCTACACCTTC
TRBJ2-5,TRBV29-1,NA,NA,CSVEGEETQYF,TGCAGCGTTGAGGGGGAGGAGACCCAGTACTTC
TRBJ2-7,TRBV10-2,NA,TRBD2,CASSPTAGVGSYEQYF,TGCGCCAGCAGCCCCACCGCGGGAGTAGGATCCTACGAGCAGTACTTC
TRBJ2-2,TRBV18,NA,NA,CASSPAGQDTGELFF,TGTGCCAGCTCACCAGCGGGGCAGGACACCGGGGAGCTGTTTTTT
TRBJ2-2,TRBV6-1,NA,TRBD1,CASSDRTGGLFF,TGTGCCAGCAGTGACCGGACAGGGGGTCTGTTTTTT
TRBJ2-7,TRBV5-1,once,TRBD1,CASNEPRRDRGRPLYEQYF,TGCGCCAGCAACGAACCTCGCCGGGACAGGGGGCGCCCCCTCTACGAGCAGTACTTC
TRBJ2-7,TRBV6-5,NA,NA,CASSYSGGLEQYF,TGTGCCAGCAGTTACTCTGGGGGACTCGAGCAGTACTTC
TRBJ2-5,TRBV11-3,NA,TRBD2,CASSRGLAGPLETQYF,TGTGCCAGCAGCAGGGGACTAGCGGGCCCTCTAGAGACCCAGTACTTC
TRBJ2-7,TRBV18,NA,NA,CASSPPGQSPSYEQYF,TGTGCCAGCTCACCACCCGGACAGAGCCCCTCCTACGAGCAGTACTTC
TRBJ2-2,TRBV19,NA,TRBD1,CASIQGAPNTGELFF,TGTGCCAGCATACAGGGGGCCCCGAACACCGGGGAGCTGTTTTTT
TRBJ1-1,TRBV30,few,NA,CAWSIIGGNTEAFF,TGTGCCTGGAGTATAATCGGGGGGAACACTGAAGCTTTCTTT
TRBJ1-5,TRBV6-1,NA,NA,CASSDSGYQPQHF,TGTGCCAGCAGTGATTCAGGTTATCAGCCCCAGCATTTT
TRBJ2-5,TRBV5-5,NA,NA,CASSLSYRQETQYF,TGTGCCAGCAGCTTGTCTTACCGGCAAGAGACCCAGTACTTC
TRBJ1-5,TRBV18,NA,NA,CASSVSGTPYSNQPQHF,TGTGCCAGCTCTGTCTCCGGGACACCTTATAGCAATCAGCCCCAGCATTTT
TRBJ1-6,TRBV30,NA,NA,CAWRRGSYNSPLHF,TGTGCCTGGAGGAGGGGATCCTATAATTCACCCCTCCACTTT
TRBJ1-2,TRBV7-3,NA,NA,CASSLTGGSHYGYTF,TGTGCCAGCAGCTTAACGGGAGGGAGTCACTATGGCTACACCTTC
TRBJ2-7,TRBV7-8,NA,NA,CASSPADNFYEQYF,TGTGCCAGCAGTCCCGCGGACAATTTTTACGAGCAGTACTTC
TRBJ2-5,TRBV6-1,NA,TRBD2,CASTPLAGGPETQYF,TGTGCCAGCACCCCTTTAGCGGGAGGCCCGGAGACCCAGTACTTC
TRBJ2-2,TRBV5-1,few,NA,CASSPGTNTGELFF,TGCGCCAGCAGCCCGGGAACGAACACCGGGGAGCTGTTTTTT
TRBJ1-1,TRBV28,NA,TRBD1,CASRVTGGYTEAFF,TGTGCCAGCAGGGTCACAGGGGGGTACACTGAAGCTTTCTTT
TRBJ2-7,TRBV7-8,many,NA,CASSLGSTGSAYEQYF,TGTGCCAGCAGCTTAGGTTCGACAGGATCGGCCTACGAGCAGTACTTC
TRBJ2-7,TRBV25-1,NA,NA,CASSDGAPGEQYF,TGTGCCAGCAGTGATGGCGCCCCGGGGGAGCAGTACTTC
TRBJ2-1,TRBV5-1,NA,TRBD2,CASSWATSGSNEQFF,TGCGCCAGCAGCTGGGCGACTAGCGGGAGCAATGAGCAGTTCTTC